This T cell receptor beta chain was sequenced during a study of T cell repertoires in cytomegalovirus infection. The overall study: HLA-B-restricted CMV epitopes that are well studied were used alongside recently identified HLA-C-restricted ones. TCR beta signatures that were public indicated CMV infection and matching HLA type.

Overall study results and limits: Summed public TCR beta family frequency identified CMV carriers bearing the relevant HLA. HLA-C-restricted TCR beta clonotypes specific for CMV led the ex vivo response.

This clonotype has more than one count but fewer than ten. Its antigen is as yet unknown. This CDR3 spans 14 amino acids. CDR1 MNHEY and CDR2 SMNVEV come from the germline V gene (reference sequence). Trimming took 7 bases from V and 0 from J, leaving 7 bases between them. TCRdb reanalysed the reads using MiXCR and keeps one entry per CDR3 protein. Counted here are 45,000 to 65,000 distinct CDR3 sequences, around a fifth occurring once; the ten biggest clones make up just under 80%. The V gene is TRBV27, the J gene TRBJ1-6; D is uncertain. The sequence derives from a human donor in good health (CMV status not recorded). Some clones in this sample may be carry-over from other donors' samples. The sample consisted of CD8+ T cells from cultured PBMCs, taken from culture after CMV antigen stimulation. CDR3 region: CASKYSSYNSPLHF. Here the CDR3 DNA reads TGTGCCAGCAAGTACAGCTCCTATAATTCACCCCTCCACTTT.